The 3 T cell receptor beta chains listed next were all sequenced from one sample in a study of T cell responses to AZD1222 COVID-19 vaccine. Clones were read by immunoSEQ multiplex PCR, and TCRdb kept only the in-frame ones, dropping some. The table has about 35,000 clones, around nine tenths seen once. Here the sequenced sample was peripheral blood, taken on day 0 of AZD1222 vaccination. The receptor source for this set is an adult in good health.

The rearrangement links TRBV7-9 to TRBJ1-4, with 8 bases identical to TRBD1. Trimming took 5 bases from V and 8 from J; bases not matched to a gene: 4. From germline, CDR1 is SEHNR and CDR2 FQNEAQ (reference sequence). The CDR3 has 13 amino acids. CDR3 nucleotides: TGTGCCAGCAGCCCGGACAGGGAAGAAAAACTGTTTTTT. Protein product: CASSPDREEKLFF. The full variable domain, in which reference TRBV7-9 and TRBJ1-4 provide the parts outside the CDR3, is DTGVSQNPRHKITKRGQNVTFRCDPISEHNRLYWYRQTLGQGPEFLTYFQNEAQLEKSRLLSDRFSAERPKGSFSTLEIQRTEQGDSAMYLCASSPDREEKLFFGSGTQLSVL.

This chain's CDR3 is CASSPRASGGASSYNEQFF. CDR3 in DNA: TGTGCCAGCAGCCCAAGGGCTAGCGGGGGAGCGAGCTCCTACAATGAGCAGTTCTTC. The V call is TRBV4-2, the J call TRBJ2-1; 10 positions match TRBD2. The CDR3 is made up of 19 amino acids. Germline CDR1 and CDR2: LGHNA and YNFKEQ. The ends lost 4 bases at V and 0 bases at J; junction bases unmatched: 12.

V is TRBV5-4 and J is TRBJ2-1, with D tentatively TRBD2 (6 bases). V was cut by 3 bases and J by 7 bases, with 17 bases left in between. The CDR3 runs to 15 residues. CDR1 and CDR2 from the germline V gene are SGHNT and YYREEE (reference sequence). The CDR3 sequence is CASSSGGFGGNEQFF. CDR3 nucleotide sequence: TGTGCCAGCAGCTCTGGGGGGTTTGGTGGGAATGAGCAGTTCTTC.